A selection of T cell receptor beta chains follows, all from one sample in a study of vaccination and CD4 T cells after COVID-19. TCRdb redid the calling of the PCR reads with MiXCR, one entry per CDR3 protein. The table includes 15,000 to 20,000 distinct CDR3 sequences, roughly 48% detected once. Their antigens remain unidentified. The material was CD4+ T cells from blood, cultured in vitro, obtained before SARS-CoV-2 vaccination. These receptor sequences come from a human donor who had recovered from COVID-19. Each CDR3 is given with its conserved first and last residue. D genes are given only for firm matches. Size values are once, few and many counts, or a class for expanded clones, and some rows have none.

TRBD1	TRBV4-2	TRBJ2-7	.	TGTGCCAGCAGCCAAGATCTTGGGACAGGATCATACGAGCAGTACTTC	CASSQDLGTGSYEQYF
TRBD2	TRBV20-1	TRBJ2-1	.	TGCAGTGCTAGAGATGTGGAGCGGGAGAGAAAAAATGAGCAGTTCTTC	CSARDVERERKNEQFF
TRBD2	TRBV20-1	TRBJ2-1	.	TGCAGTGCCTCCCTGGGACTAGCAAACTACAATGAGCAGTTCTTC	CSASLGLANYNEQFF
TRBD2	TRBV6-2/TRBV6-3	TRBJ2-7	.	TGTGCCAGCAGTTACGGCGGGAGTGTTATGTACGAGCAGTACTTC	CASSYGGSVMYEQYF
TRBD1	TRBV20-1	TRBJ1-1	.	TGCAGTGCTAGAGATCCGGCAGGGGGCGCGGACACTGAAGCTTTCTTT	CSARDPAGGADTEAFF
.	TRBV20-1	TRBJ2-7	.	TGCAGTGCTAGAGATCCTACCTCCTACGAGCAGTACTTC	CSARDPTSYEQYF
.	TRBV4-1	TRBJ2-5	.	TGCGCCAGCAGGCGCGGTGTTGGCGAGACCCAGTACTTC	CASRRGVGETQYF
.	TRBV11-2	TRBJ2-5	.	TGTGCCAGCAGCCCCCCCACGGCCCAACAAGAGACCCAGTACTTC	CASSPPTAQQETQYF
TRBD2	TRBV20-1	TRBJ2-7	.	TGCAGTGCTAGAGATGGGAGGGAGCTGTACGAGCAGTACTTC	CSARDGRELYEQYF
TRBD2	TRBV10-3	TRBJ2-3	few	TGTGCCATCAGTGATAGCGGGAGGAGTACAGATACGCAGTATTTT	CAISDSGRSTDTQYF
.	TRBV19	TRBJ1-2	.	TGTGCCAGTAGTATAGGGAGGGGCCTCCAAGGCGGCTACACCTTC	CASSIGRGLQGGYTF
.	TRBV20-1	TRBJ2-7	.	TGCAGTGCTCCAACCTACCAAGCCTACGAGCAGTACTTC	CSAPTYQAYEQYF
.	TRBV7-2	TRBJ2-6	.	TGTGCCAGCAGCTTAGGGACTACCCCTAACGTCCTGACTTTC	CASSLGTTPNVLTF
.	TRBV6-5	TRBJ1-6	.	TGTGCCAGCAGTTCCGGACAGTATAATTCACCCCTCCACTTT	CASSSGQYNSPLHF
.	TRBV9	TRBJ2-3	once	TGTGCCAGCAGCGTAGGTGGATTGGCAGATACGCAGTATTTT	CASSVGGLADTQYF
.	TRBV28	TRBJ1-6	.	TGTGCCAGCAGTGGGGACAAACATAATTCACCCCTCCACTTT	CASSGDKHNSPLHF
.	TRBV20-1	TRBJ1-1	few	TGCAGTGCTAGAGAGGACAGCCACACTGAAGCTTTCTTT	CSAREDSHTEAFF
.	TRBV20-1	TRBJ2-4	.	TGCAGTGCTAGCGGGCGGACCAAAAACATTCAGTACTTC	CSASGRTKNIQYF
.	TRBV7-3	TRBJ2-5	.	TGTGCCAGCAGTTTGGAGGTCGAAGAGACCCAGTACTTC	CASSLEVEETQYF
TRBD1	TRBV7-2	TRBJ2-3	.	TGTGCCAGCAGCCCCTGGACAGGGGGCCTCACAGATACGCAGTATTTT	CASSPWTGGLTDTQYF
TRBD2	TRBV15	TRBJ2-5	.	TGTGCCACCAGCAGAGAAGGTAGCGGGAACCAAGAGACCCAGTACTTC	CATSREGSGNQETQYF
.	TRBV29-1	TRBJ1-2	few	TGCAGCGTTGACCGGGGCGCGGGGTATGGCTACACCTTC	CSVDRGAGYGYTF
.	TRBV28	TRBJ2-5	.	TGTGGATCTGGTGCTCTGGAGACCCAGTACTTC	CGSGALETQYF
TRBD1	TRBV4-3	TRBJ1-6	.	TGCGCCAGCAGCCAGAGGACAGGGGGCTATAATTCACCCCTCCACTTT	CASSQRTGGYNSPLHF
.	TRBV10-2	TRBJ2-1	.	TGCGCCAGCAGTGAGAGTTCGAGACCCAACAATGAGCAGTTCTTC	CASSESSRPNNEQFF
TRBD2	TRBV6-2/TRBV6-3	TRBJ2-3	few	TGTGCCAGCACCCGAGTAGCGGGAGCAGATACGCAGTATTTT	CASTRVAGADTQYF
.	TRBV5-1	TRBJ1-6	.	TGCGCCAGCAGCTTGGACAGTCCCGAAGCGGGCTCACCCCTCCACTTT	CASSLDSPEAGSPLHF
.	TRBV28	TRBJ2-5	.	TGTGCCAGCAGGGGCCGGGCCGCACGACAAGAGACCCAGTACTTC	CASRGRAARQETQYF
TRBD2	TRBV20-1	TRBJ2-4	few	TGCAGTGCTAGAGATGGGCTAGCGGGGGTAGCCAAAAACATTCAGTACTTC	CSARDGLAGVAKNIQYF
TRBD1	TRBV2	TRBJ1-5	.	TGTGCCAGCAGAAGACAGGGGGAGGGCAATCAGCCCCAGCATTTT	CASRRQGEGNQPQHF
TRBD1	TRBV19	TRBJ1-1	.	TGTGCCAGTAGTATCCTCATTTTGACAGGGAGAAAAATGAACACTGAAGCTTTCTTT	CASSILILTGRKMNTEAFF
TRBD2	TRBV7-7	TRBJ2-3	few	TGTGCTAGCAGCCCCGGGACTAGGGCCACAGATACGCAGTATTTT	CASSPGTRATDTQYF
.	TRBV9	TRBJ2-5	medium-sized	TGTGCCAGCAGCGTTGGGCAGGGGTTAGAGACCCAGTACTTC	CASSVGQGLETQYF
.	TRBV12-3/TRBV12-4	TRBJ1-5	.	TGTGCCAGCAGTTTTAATAGCAATCAGCCCCAGCATTTT	CASSFNSNQPQHF
TRBD1	TRBV19	TRBJ2-3	few	TGTGCCAGTAGTATCGGGACAGGGGGCACAGATACGCAGTATTTT	CASSIGTGGTDTQYF
.	TRBV28	TRBJ1-1	once	TGTGCCAGCAGCCCCTTGGGGACTGAAGCTTTCTTT	CASSPLGTEAFF
.	TRBV12-3/TRBV12-4	TRBJ1-2	.	TGTGCCAGCAGTTTAAGCGGCCGCAGCTTGCGCTACACCTTC	CASSLSGRSLRYTF
.	TRBV28	TRBJ1-2	.	TGTGCCAGCAGTTTTATGGGGGAGGGGAGCTATGGCTACACCTTC	CASSFMGEGSYGYTF
.	TRBV4-2	TRBJ2-7	.	TGTGCCAGCAGCGACTGGGGGCAGGAGTACGAGCAGTACTTC	CASSDWGQEYEQYF
TRBD2	TRBV25-1	TRBJ2-1	.	TGTGCCAGCAGAGAGCCGGGACTAGCGGGTAATGAGCAGTTCTTC	CASREPGLAGNEQFF
.	TRBV5-1	TRBJ2-5	few	TGCGCCAGCAGCTTGGTTCCCGAGCGGGAGACCCAGTACTTC	CASSLVPERETQYF